A single sample is the source of the 26 T cell receptor beta chains below, sequenced in a study of vaccination effects on CD4 cells after COVID-19 (dated by TCRdb to between 2022 and 2023). In the ViraFEST assay, PBMC were stimulated with viral peptide pools, and antigen-specific CD4+ T cell clonotypes were then identified by expansion using TCR sequencing. After about 10 days of culture, CD4+ T cells were isolated with the EasySep CD4+ T cell isolation kit. Healthy vaccine recipients had no prior SARS-CoV-2 infection, confirmed by negative nucleocapsid antibodies before and after vaccination. Receptors were amplified or captured by the immunoSEQ multiplex PCR assay. The table was pulled from immuneACCESS by TCRdb, which kept in-frame rearrangements only. Such tables lose some clones; where checked, under half of the loss comes from unresolved V genes, and the rest has no known cause. This sample lists 30,000 to 35,000 clones; roughly 73% were detected once. The ten top clones hold roughly 30% of the sample.

These receptors lack a known antigen. The sequenced sample was CD4+ T cells from PBMCs cultured with HCoV-OC43 spike peptides, obtained before COVID-19 vaccination. The cell subset or site label, as the study defines it: HCoV-OC43 spike overlapping peptide pool stimulation. The receptors here all came from a human donor who received a COVID-19 vaccine.

J is TRBJ2-7 and V is TRBV25-1; perhaps TRBD1 as D (5 bases). The V and J ends lost 2 bases and 5 bases respectively, with 16 bases between them. This CDR3 has 15 amino acids. Germline V lookup: CDR1 MGHDK, CDR2 SYGVNS. The CDR3 DNA reads as TGTGCCAGCAGTGAACCAAGGGGCACGGTGGACGAGCAGTACTTC. Residues: CASSEPRGTVDEQYF.

V gene TRBV18 combines with J gene TRBJ2-5, with 10 bases that match TRBD1. From germline, CDR1 is KGHSH and CDR2 LQKENI. The CDR3 is 14 residues long. V was clipped by 3 bases and J by 5 bases; unmatched bases: 3. CDR3 sequence reads: CASSPTGGGETQYF. The DNA of the CDR3 is TGTGCCAGCTCACCGACAGGGGGCGGGGAGACCCAGTACTTC.

This clone showed up just once. The gene calls are TRBV30 and TRBJ2-3, with a possible D match to TRBD2 (5 bases). Trimming stripped 0 bases from V and 2 bases from J, with 12 bases between. CDR3 length: 15 amino acids. CDR1 and CDR2 (germline): GTSNPN, SVGIG (reference sequence). The CDR3 DNA reads as TGTGCCTGGAGTGTGGTGGACTTCGTCACAGATACGCAGTATTTT. Protein: CAWSVVDFVTDTQYF.

The chain has TRBV6-6 and TRBJ2-2; D call uncertain. Deletions cut 6 bases from V and 0 bases from J, with 11 bases between. This CDR3 contains 15 residues. The germline CDR1 and CDR2 sequences are MNHNY and SVGAGI (reference sequence). DNA of the CDR3: TGTGCCAGCAGCAAAAGGCAAGCGAACACCGGGGAGCTGTTTTTT. Protein product: CASSKRQANTGELFF.

The chain carries TRBV6-5 and TRBJ1-6, with TRBD1 as a possible D gene (5 bases). V lost 10 bases, J lost 2 bases, and 9 bases lay in between. This CDR3 is built from 13 residues. CDR1 is MNHEY, CDR2 SVGAGI, per germline. This CDR3 is CAIQDTYNSPLHF. As DNA, the CDR3 is TGTGCCATCCAGGACACCTATAATTCACCCCTCCACTTT.

There are a few counts of this clone. This chain connects TRBV28 to TRBJ1-1; D perhaps matches TRBD1 (5 bases). The V gene lost 8 bases and the J gene lost 1 base, with 20 bases spanning the gap. Germline V gives CDR1 MDHEN, CDR2 SYDVKM. The CDR3 has 16 residues. This chain's CDR3 is CASFPRGRGTNTEAFF. DNA of the CDR3: TGTGCCAGCTTCCCCCGAGGTCGGGGGACGAACACTGAAGCTTTCTTT. Supplemented by reference TRBV28 and TRBJ1-1, the full variable domain reads DVKVTQSSRYLVKRTGEKVFLECVQDMDHENMFWYRQDPGLGLRLIYFSYDVKMKEKGDIPEGYSVSREKKERFSLILESASTNQTSMYLCASFPRGRGTNTEAFFGQGTRLTVV.

The V call is TRBV6-5, the J call TRBJ2-1; D is unresolved. Trimming removed 8 bases at V and 3 bases at J, with 17 bases between. Germline assignment: CDR1 MNHEY and CDR2 SVGAGI. The length of the CDR3 is 15 residues. CDR3 amino acids: CASDYTSTNYNEQFF. CDR3 in DNA: TGTGCCAGCGATTACACCTCCACTAACTACAATGAGCAGTTCTTC.

This chain connects TRBV5-1 to TRBJ2-3, with 8 bases fitting TRBD2. Germline V gene lookup returns CDR1 SGHRS and CDR2 YFSETQ. The CDR3 length is 14 residues. Losses at the gene ends were 1 base for V and 6 bases for J; bases not matched to a gene: 4. As DNA, the CDR3 is TGCGCCAGCAGCTTGAGCCTAGCGGGTGATACGCAGTATTTT. Translation: CASSLSLAGDTQYF.

V is TRBV4-1 and J is TRBJ2-7; TRBD2 aligns across 11 bases. V lost 0 bases, J lost 7 bases, and 11 bases stayed unmatched. This CDR3 is built from 17 residues. Germline V gene sequence: CDR1 MGHRA, CDR2 YSYEKL. The CDR3 is CASSQEGTSGLRGEQYF. CDR3 sequence (DNA): TGCGCCAGCAGCCAAGAAGGGACTAGCGGACTTAGAGGGGAGCAGTACTTC.

The rearrangement links TRBV19 to TRBJ1-6, with 8 bases fitting TRBD1. The CDR3 runs 19 residues. The V and J ends lost 4 bases and 0 bases, in that order; junction bases with no gene match: 11. Germline assignment: CDR1 LNHDA and CDR2 SQIVND (reference sequence). DNA for the CDR3: TGTGCCAGTAGTAGGACGGACAGGGTTCTAAGCTCCTATAATTCACCCCTCCACTTT. Protein sequence: CASSRTDRVLSSYNSPLHF.

A single count supports this clone. The CDR3 spells CASSLGQRRVAGELFF. As DNA, the CDR3 is TGTGCCAGCAGCCTGGGACAGCGTAGGGTAGCCGGGGAGCTGTTTTTT. The genes are TRBV5-4 and TRBJ2-2, with 7 bases fitting TRBD1. Trimming removed 4 bases from V and 6 bases from J; junction bases left unmatched: 12. From germline, CDR1 is SGHNT and CDR2 YYREEE (reference sequence). This CDR3 is built from 16 residues.

This clone was detected only a few times. V is TRBV4-1 and J is TRBJ2-3; no clear D. This CDR3 region has 11 residues. The V end lost 2 bases, the J end lost 4 bases, and 1 base lay between the germline ends. Germline V gene data show CDR1 as MGHRA and CDR2 as YSYEKL. Here the CDR3 reads CASSQSDTQYF. The CDR3, as DNA: TGCGCCAGCAGCCAATCAGATACGCAGTATTTT.

This rearrangement joins TRBV5-5 to TRBJ2-7, with a tentative D call TRBD2 (6 bases). V was clipped by 4 bases and J by 1 base, with 18 bases between them. The CDR3 contains 16 residues. Germline loops: CDR1 SGHKS, CDR2 YYEKEE (reference sequence). The CDR3 bases are TGTGCCAGCAGCCCTCCTAGGAGGGTATCGTCCTACGAGCAGTACTTC. It specifies CASSPPRRVSSYEQYF.

The chain links TRBV19 to TRBJ1-1, with no clear D. The CDR3 runs 14 residues. Trimming shortened V by 1 base and J by 5 bases, and 11 bases separated the two germline ends. Germline-derived CDR1 and CDR2 are LNHDA and SQIVND (reference sequence). Here the CDR3 DNA reads TGTGCCAGTAGTATAGGTCCGCTTCAGACTGAAGCTTTCTTT. Translating gives CASSIGPLQTEAFF.

The chain combines TRBV27 with TRBJ2-7, with 8 bases lining up with TRBD1. The CDR3 sequence is 14 residues long. J gave up 4 bases and V 3 bases, and 5 bases lay outside the gene matches. The germline V gene has CDR1 MNHEY and CDR2 SMNVEV (reference sequence). In DNA, the CDR3 is TGTGCCAGCAGTTTCCAGGGGGCTTGGTACGAGCAGTACTTC. Its protein is CASSFQGAWYEQYF.

This clone was counted a few times. The chain joins TRBV27 to TRBJ1-5, with D unresolved. Per germline, CDR1 MNHEY and CDR2 SMNVEV (reference sequence). There are 14 residues in the CDR3. V gave up 6 bases and J gave up 0 bases, with 9 bases separating them. CDR3 amino acids: CASRGDNSNQPQHF. The DNA of the CDR3 is TGTGCCAGCAGGGGAGATAATAGCAATCAGCCCCAGCATTTT.

This chain joins TRBV19 and TRBJ1-5; D not certain. The germline V gene has CDR1 LNHDA and CDR2 SQIVND (reference sequence). This CDR3 comprises 14 residues. V gave up 2 bases and J gave up 1 base, with 6 bases separating them. The CDR3 DNA sequence: TGTGCCAGTAGTATACCCCCCAGCAATCAGCCCCAGCATTTT. Residues: CASSIPPSNQPQHF.

The chain carries TRBV27 and TRBJ2-5; 9 bases line up with TRBD1. V was pared by 5 bases and J by 7 bases, with 11 bases of the junction left unmatched. The germline V gene has CDR1 MNHEY and CDR2 SMNVEV (reference sequence). The CDR3 length is 15 residues. CDR3 amino acids: CASSPGTGKYGTQYF. The DNA for the CDR3 is TGTGCCAGCAGTCCAGGGACAGGGAAGTATGGGACCCAGTACTTC.

The table lists this clone with a few counts. V is TRBV10-1 and J is TRBJ2-5; 9 bases match TRBD2. The ends lost 2 bases at V and 4 bases at J; junction bases unmatched: 5. This CDR3 is built from 15 residues. CDR1 and CDR2 (germline): WNHNN, SYGVQD (reference sequence). DNA of the CDR3: TGCGCCAGCAGTGAGGGCGGGAGGGCCGGAGAGACCCAGTACTTC. Its protein is CASSEGGRAGETQYF.

The chain carries TRBV4-2 and TRBJ1-1; D is uncertain. V was clipped by 4 bases and J by 0 bases, with 15 bases between them. Germline V CDR1 and CDR2: LGHNA, YNFKEQ. The CDR3 length is 16 residues. The DNA of the CDR3 is TGTGCCAGCAGCCCTACTTGGTCCGGGATGAACACTGAAGCTTTCTTT. Protein sequence: CASSPTWSGMNTEAFF.

The CDR3 protein is CASSLSTEAFF. CDR3 DNA sequence: TGTGCCAGCAGCTTGAGCACTGAAGCTTTCTTT. The J gene is TRBJ1-1, the V gene TRBV5-6, with unresolved D. Germline CDR1 SGHDT, CDR2 YYEEEE. Trimming removed 1 base at V and 4 bases at J, with 2 bases between. This CDR3 comprises 11 residues.

This clone was counted once. The CDR3 DNA reads as TGTGCCAGCAACTTCGACAGGGCTGTCTCTGGGGCCAACGTCCTGACTTTC. The encoded protein is CASNFDRAVSGANVLTF. This chain joins TRBV5-5 and TRBJ2-6, with 7 bases aligning to TRBD1. This CDR3 is 17 amino acids long. V dropped 6 bases and J dropped 0; count of bases not matched to a gene: 9. The germline V gene has CDR1 SGHKS and CDR2 YYEKEE (reference sequence).

This clone was seen once. This chain joins TRBV6-5 and TRBJ1-1; TRBD1 matches 9 bases. CDR1 is MNHEY and CDR2 is SVGAGI in the germline V gene. Trimming took 6 bases from V and 5 from J; bases not matched to a gene: 4. The CDR3 length is 13 residues. CDR3 sequence reads: CASSRGQGTEAFF. The CDR3 DNA is TGTGCCAGCAGCAGGGGACAGGGTACTGAAGCTTTCTTT.

In this sample, this clone turned up a few times. The J gene is TRBJ2-1, the V gene TRBV19; D is undetermined. Germline assignment: CDR1 LNHDA and CDR2 SQIVND (reference sequence). This CDR3 is built from 17 residues. Trimming removed 3 bases from V and 9 bases from J, with 24 bases in between. Here the CDR3 reads CASSILWRSPPRAEQFF. The CDR3 DNA follows: TGTGCCAGTAGTATCCTCTGGCGGTCACCCCCAAGGGCTGAGCAGTTCTTC.

Relative to its sample, this clone is medium-sized. The rearrangement uses TRBV19 and TRBJ2-7; 7 positions agree with TRBD2. The CDR3 has 16 residues. CDR1 and CDR2 (germline): LNHDA, SQIVND (reference sequence). The V gene end was trimmed by 1 base and the J gene end by 2 bases; junction bases not matched to a gene: 8. DNA for the CDR3: TGTGCCAGTAGTATAGCATCGGCGGGAGCCCCCTACGAGCAGTACTTC. Its translation: CASSIASAGAPYEQYF.

This chain joins TRBV2 and TRBJ2-5, with no clear D. The germline CDR1 and CDR2 sequences are SNHLY and FYNNEI. V dropped 0 bases and J dropped 9 bases, with 11 bases sitting between them. The CDR3 covers 13 residues. CDR3 coding DNA: TGTGCCAGCAGTGAAGCTGGGATGCAGGCCCAGTACTTC. Protein product: CASSEAGMQAQYF.